This T cell receptor beta chain was profiled in a study of T-cell reconstitution after alpha-beta-depleted transplantation in children. Notes on the study in general: Among T cells one year after transplant, newly produced cells accounted for most counts and diversity.

This clonotype appeared a few times. What it binds is unknown. Unique molecular identifiers were incorporated during preparation of the TCRbeta library. Via MiXCR, TCRdb re-called the PCR reads, giving one row per CDR3 protein. The data contain a few hundred thousand distinct CDR3 sequences, approximately 30% of them seen just once; the ten biggest clones take up about 35%. There are 14 residues in the CDR3. Trimming took 4 bases from V and 4 from J, leaving 12 bases between them. CDR1 SGHTA and CDR2 FQGTGA come from the germline V gene. The sequence was obtained from a boy in the first two years of life with Wiskott-Aldrich syndrome, due to receive a stem cell transplant. The sequencing here drew on PBMCs, taken before TCRalphabeta/CD19-depleted stem cell transplant. The J gene is TRBJ2-3, the V gene TRBV7-3; D may be TRBD1 or TRBD2 (5 bases each). The CDR3 sequence: CASSSLRGADTQYF. CDR3 DNA: TGTGCCAGCAGCTCCCTCCGGGGCGCAGATACGCAGTATTTT.